Shown below are 11 T cell receptor beta chains from a single sample sequenced in a study of siplizumab effects on memory and regulatory T cells. This table comes from immunoSEQ multiplex PCR, and its TCRdb copy is limited to in-frame clones, with some not included. The sample consists of 75,000 to 100,000 clones, 85% to 95% of them appearing once. What was sequenced was non-Treg CD4+ T cells sorted from blood. These receptors were collected from a human donor in good health.

The rearrangement joins TRBV28 to TRBJ2-7; no firm D call. Trimming shortened V by 2 bases and J by 9 bases, and 14 bases separated the two germline ends. Germline V gene sequence: CDR1 MDHEN, CDR2 SYDVKM. CDR3 length: 13 amino acids. The chain's CDR3 is CASSLPTPGGQYF. In DNA, the CDR3 is TGTGCCAGCAGTTTACCCACCCCAGGTGGGCAGTACTTC.

The CDR3 protein is CASNRFSGAGELFF. CDR3 nucleotides: TGTGCCAGCAACAGATTTTCGGGGGCCGGGGAGCTGTTTTTT. This chain joins TRBV6-5 and TRBJ2-2; maybe TRBD2 (6 bases). The CDR3 length is 14 residues. Per germline, CDR1 MNHEY and CDR2 SVGAGI. V dropped 7 bases and J dropped 6 bases, with 15 bases sitting between them.

The V gene is TRBV28, the J gene TRBJ1-5, with 8 bases aligning to TRBD1. The V and J ends lost 4 bases and 0 bases, in that order; junction bases with no gene match: 11. The CDR3 is made up of 18 amino acids. Germline V gene sequence: CDR1 MDHEN, CDR2 SYDVKM. The CDR3 spells CASSSLGTGDYSNQPQHF. DNA for the CDR3: TGTGCCAGCAGTTCCTTAGGGACAGGCGATTATAGCAATCAGCCCCAGCATTTT.

The V call is TRBV20-1, the J call TRBJ2-3; D is uncertain. The CDR3 sequence is 11 residues long. The germline V gene has CDR1 DFQATT and CDR2 SNEGSKA (reference sequence). The V gene lost 4 bases and the J gene lost 4 bases, with 6 bases spanning the gap. The CDR3 DNA reads TGCAGTGCTATTTTGGCAGATACGCAGTATTTT. This codes for CSAILADTQYF.

J is TRBJ2-3 and V is TRBV7-3, with no clear D. The V and J ends lost 0 bases and 4 bases respectively, with 14 bases between them. The CDR3 contains 16 residues. Per the germline V gene, CDR1 is SGHTA and CDR2 is FQGTGA. In DNA, the CDR3 is TGTGCCAGCAGCTTAACGTTAAATATAGGGTCAGATACGCAGTATTTT. The encoded protein is CASSLTLNIGSDTQYF.

The gene calls are TRBV6-1 and TRBJ2-4, with D possibly being TRBD1 (6 bases). This CDR3 spans 13 amino acids. Trimming removed 8 bases from V and 8 bases from J, with 16 bases in between. Germline V CDR1 and CDR2: MNHNS, SASEGT. The CDR3 protein is CASAGSRGYIQYF. The CDR3 DNA sequence: TGTGCCAGCGCGGGCTCCAGGGGTTACATTCAGTACTTC.

The V call is TRBV10-1, the J call TRBJ2-3; D uncertain. The CDR3 covers 13 residues. Germline CDR1 reads WNHNN; CDR2 reads SYGVQD (reference sequence). V dropped 3 bases and J dropped 2 bases, with 6 bases sitting between them. The CDR3 reads CASSDVPTDTQYF. The CDR3 coding sequence is TGCGCCAGCAGTGACGTCCCCACAGATACGCAGTATTTT.

The chain carries TRBV5-1 and TRBJ2-5; D not resolved. The CDR3 covers 17 residues. Deletions cut 0 bases from V and 3 bases from J, with 18 bases between. Germline V lookup: CDR1 SGHRS, CDR2 YFSETQ. For the CDR3, the DNA is TGCGCCAGCAGCTTGGCCACCTTGACAAACACCAAAGAGACCCAGTACTTC. As protein: CASSLATLTNTKETQYF.

This chain links TRBV19 with TRBJ2-1; no clear D. Trimming cost V 3 bases and J 3 bases, with 9 bases left between them. CDR3 length equals 14 residues. CDR1 is LNHDA, CDR2 SQIVND, per germline (reference sequence). The chain's CDR3 is CASSILGGYNEQFF. Written as DNA, the CDR3 is TGTGCCAGTAGTATTTTGGGCGGCTACAATGAGCAGTTCTTC.

The chain combines TRBV7-9 with TRBJ1-2; the D is unclear. The CDR3 runs 13 residues. Germline V gene sequence: CDR1 SEHNR, CDR2 FQNEAQ (reference sequence). V lost 1 base to trimming and J lost 8 bases, with 11 bases between them. The CDR3 DNA reads as TGTGCCAGCAGCTTAGAGGCCCGGCACGGCTACACCTTC. Translated: CASSLEARHGYTF.

The chain couples TRBV4-1 to TRBJ2-7; 10 bases agree with TRBD1. The V gene end was trimmed by 4 bases and the J gene end by 6 bases; junction bases not matched to a gene: 15. Germline CDR1 MGHRA, CDR2 YSYEKL. The CDR3 covers 17 residues. This CDR3 reads CASSPRRSGTGDIEQYF. As DNA, the CDR3 is TGCGCCAGCAGCCCCCGCAGGTCCGGGACAGGGGATATCGAGCAGTACTTC.